These 12 T cell receptor beta chains came from one sample sequenced in a study of CD8 T cells in ankylosing spondylitis. One entry per CDR3 protein results from TCRdb running MiXCR on the 5' RACE reads. The table lists some 250,000 distinct CDR3 sequences, 7.5% to 9% of them singletons. The sample was blood, either unsorted or a sorted T cell fraction (not recorded which). The receptor set was obtained from a male donor with ankylosing spondylitis or in good health (not recorded which).

The sample holds many counts of this clonotype. The chain carries TRBV3-1 and TRBJ2-1; a weak D match, TRBD2 (6 bases). There are 14 residues in the CDR3. Germline assignment: CDR1 LGHDT and CDR2 YNNKEL (reference sequence). V lost 4 bases and J 6 bases, leaving 13 bases between the germline ends. The CDR3 sequence: CASSPTRGLNEQFF. CDR3 nucleotides: TGTGCCAGCAGCCCGACTAGAGGTCTCAATGAGCAGTTCTTC.

This clonotype showed up just a few times. The chain carries TRBV20-1 and TRBJ1-2; perhaps TRBD1 as D (5 bases). V gave up 1 base and J gave up 3 bases, with 9 bases separating them. The germline V gene has CDR1 DFQATT and CDR2 SNEGSKA (reference sequence). There are 13 residues in the CDR3. The CDR3 sequence: CSARGGGDYGYTF. The CDR3 DNA reads TGCAGTGCTAGAGGGGGGGGAGACTATGGCTACACCTTC.

This clonotype was picked up many times. This rearrangement joins TRBV5-1 to TRBJ2-2; 9 bases agree with TRBD2. The CDR3 spans 15 residues. CDR1 and CDR2 (germline): SGHRS, YFSETQ. With 4 bases clipped from V and 8 bases from J, the junction kept 9 bases outside the gene matches. This CDR3 is CASSPSGAVTGELFF. The CDR3 DNA sequence: TGCGCCAGCAGCCCTAGCGGGGCAGTAACAGGGGAGCTGTTTTTT.

This clonotype was seen ten or more times. This rearrangement joins TRBV19 to TRBJ2-2, with 14 bases aligning to TRBD2. Germline V gene data show CDR1 as LNHDA and CDR2 as SQIVND (reference sequence). V lost 6 bases to trimming and J lost 6 bases; unmatched junction nucleotides: 9. This CDR3 has 17 amino acids. The CDR3 bases are TGTGCCAGTAGCCCGGGACTAGCGGGAGAAGTATCCGGGGAGCTGTTTTTT. It specifies CASSPGLAGEVSGELFF.

Many counts were recorded for this clonotype. The chain employs TRBV29-1 and TRBJ2-1; tentatively, D is TRBD1 (5 bases). This CDR3 spans 13 amino acids. Trimming left V 8 bases short and J 0 bases short, with 11 bases between. In germline, CDR1 is SQVTM, CDR2 ANQGSEA. The CDR3 DNA is TGCAGCTGGGGCCGTAGCTCCTACAATGAGCAGTTCTTC. This translates into CSWGRSSYNEQFF.

There are many counts of this clonotype. The chain joins TRBV10-3 to TRBJ2-3, with 12 bases fitting TRBD2. The V gene's germline CDR1 is ENHRY and CDR2 SYGVKD. The ends lost 4 bases at V and 3 bases at J; junction bases unmatched: 11. This CDR3 region has 18 residues. The chain's CDR3 is CAISGDKRTSGKTDTQYF. The CDR3, as DNA: TGTGCCATCAGTGGAGACAAACGGACTAGCGGGAAAACAGATACGCAGTATTTT.

Note on this clonotype: This clone may be a read error of a much larger clone one base away. The V call is TRBV12-3 or TRBV12-4, the J call TRBJ2-3; maybe TRBD2 (5 bases). The CDR3 totals 14 residues. V was cut by 6 bases and J by 0 bases, with 10 bases left in between. The DNA for the CDR3 is TGTGCCAGCAGGAACGGGGATAGCACAGATACGCAGTATTTT. Translating gives CASRNGDSTDTQYF.

There are many counts of this clonotype. The V and J genes are TRBV7-9 and TRBJ1-3; D is possibly TRBD1 (5 bases). CDR1 SEHNR and CDR2 FQNEAQ come from the germline V gene (reference sequence). The CDR3 extends over 14 amino acids. V was clipped by 8 bases and J by 4 bases, with 15 bases between them. The CDR3 DNA sequence: TGTGCCAGCCGATCTGGGGCTGAGGGAAACACCATATATTTT. This sequence encodes CASRSGAEGNTIYF.

This clonotype occurred many times. The V call is TRBV9, the J call TRBJ2-1; 9 bases agree with TRBD2. CDR1 SGDLS and CDR2 YYNGEE come from the germline V gene. V lost 0 bases, J lost 0 bases, and 1 base stayed unmatched. This CDR3 has 16 amino acids. This chain's CDR3 is CASSVGGRASYNEQFF. CDR3 coding DNA: TGTGCCAGCAGCGTAGGCGGGAGGGCCTCCTACAATGAGCAGTTCTTC.

This clonotype occurred many times. The J gene is TRBJ2-5, the V gene TRBV20-1; no firm D call. This CDR3 comprises 13 residues. V shed 3 bases and J shed 2 bases, with 10 bases lying between them. The germline gives CDR1 DFQATT, CDR2 SNEGSKA (reference sequence). The CDR3 nucleotides are TGCAGTGCTAGGAAAACCCCTCAAGAGACCCAGTACTTC. Translating it yields CSARKTPQETQYF.

This clonotype came up many times. This chain uses TRBV9 with TRBJ1-1; 9 bases are a match to TRBD1. Germline lookup yields CDR1 SGDLS and CDR2 YYNGEE. The CDR3 runs 16 residues. Trimming cost V 0 bases and J 7 bases; bases outside gene matches: 10. DNA of the CDR3: TGTGCCAGCAGCGTAGGATCGGGACAGGGATTGATTGAAGCTTTCTTT. Translating gives CASSVGSGQGLIEAFF.

At least ten counts were recorded for this clonotype. The J gene is TRBJ2-7, the V gene TRBV20-1, with D possibly being TRBD1 (5 bases). There are 15 residues in the CDR3. Germline V gene sequence: CDR1 DFQATT, CDR2 SNEGSKA (reference sequence). Trimming cost V 0 bases and J 7 bases, with 19 bases left between them. CDR3 in amino acids: CSARDHKEGVWEQYF. Written as DNA, the CDR3 is TGCAGTGCTAGAGATCATAAGGAAGGGGTTTGGGAGCAGTACTTC.